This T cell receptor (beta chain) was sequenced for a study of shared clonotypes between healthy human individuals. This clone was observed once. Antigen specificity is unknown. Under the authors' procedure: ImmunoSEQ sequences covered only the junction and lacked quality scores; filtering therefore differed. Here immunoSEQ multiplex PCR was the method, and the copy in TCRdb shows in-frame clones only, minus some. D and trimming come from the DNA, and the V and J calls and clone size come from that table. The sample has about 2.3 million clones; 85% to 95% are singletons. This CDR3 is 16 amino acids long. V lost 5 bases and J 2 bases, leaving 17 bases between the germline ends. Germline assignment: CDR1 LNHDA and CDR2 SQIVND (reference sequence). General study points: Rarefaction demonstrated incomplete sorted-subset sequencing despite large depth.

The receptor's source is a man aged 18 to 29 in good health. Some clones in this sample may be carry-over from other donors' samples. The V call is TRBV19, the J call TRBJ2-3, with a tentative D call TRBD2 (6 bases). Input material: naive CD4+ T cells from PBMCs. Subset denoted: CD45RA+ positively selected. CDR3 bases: TGTGCCAGTAGTCCTGTTGGGGGAGGATACACAGATACGCAGTATTTT. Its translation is CASSPVGGGYTDTQYF.